This TCR beta chain came from a study of CD8+ T cells in alopecia areata. The germline CDR1 and CDR2 sequences are SGHAT and FQNNGV. The CDR3 spans 15 residues. The V end lost 1 base, the J end lost 5 bases, and 12 bases lay between the germline ends. The sequencing template was cDNA reverse transcribed from extracted RNA. The repertoire was sequenced with immunoSEQ multiplex PCR; TCRdb's copy has only in-frame clones and lacks some. Among over 50,000 clones listed, about half were seen once. This clone came up a few times. This sample comprised CD8+ T cells sorted from blood, obtained at week 0. The TCR sequence derives from a human donor with alopecia areata. The chain has TRBV11-2 and TRBJ2-4, with no clear D. The DNA of the CDR3 is TGTGCCAGCAGCTTAGGGTTAGGTGATGAAAACATTCAGTACTTC. This translates into CASSLGLGDENIQYF.